This TCR beta chain appears in the sequencing data of a study of T cells expressing NK-cell markers (dated by TCRdb to the early 2020s). With respect to the entire study: Fewer than ten donors provided sorted CD3+CD56+NKG2C+, CD3+CD56+NKG2C- and CD3+CD56-NKG2C+ T-cell subsets, whose TCR beta-chain repertoires were profiled. All eight donors whose samples were sequenced were randomly selected healthy volunteers, three of them men and five women. Illumina HiSeq 2000/2500, MiSeq or NextSeq was used to sequence libraries as 2 x 150 bp reads. Among the eight sequenced donors, only one was HCMV-seronegative, while the other seven were HCMV-seropositive. Overall study results and their limits: Those dominant clonotypes were again the most abundant among CD3+CD56-NKG2C+ cells in a handful of donors, at about 28.3-65%. In a handful of donors, the dominant CD3+CD56+NKG2C+ clonotypes were found to rank among the top 10 CD8+ clonotypes and to make up 1.0-7.0% of CD8+ T cells. Whether the expanded NKG2C-expressing T cell clones were specific for HCMV antigens remained unclear.

The data were produced on an Illumina HiSeq 2000. TCR beta cDNA libraries were made by 5'RACE template switching that added a universal primer site and unique molecular identifiers. Priming for cDNA synthesis came from the TCR beta constant segment, and two successive PCR amplification steps followed. The original methods were these. MIGEC was used to demultiplex reads and group reads by UMI, and MiTCR was used to assemble and quantify clonotypes. To exclude erroneous sequences, only TCR cDNA sequences supported by at least two reads were retained. The tcR package was used for downstream repertoire analysis, and clonotypes were matched across fractions by CDR3 nucleotide sequence plus V segment. VDJmatch was used to annotate antigen specificity against VDJdb, with one amino acid substitution in CDR3 permitted. The reads, reprocessed by TCRdb, yield one row per CDR3 protein sequence and no DNA. What appears here as the V and J calls and clone size reflects TCRdb's work, not the paper's. In this sample's table one finds 500,000 to 700,000 distinct CDR3 sequences. The ten most abundant clones make up about 3.6% of the sample.

The CDR3 sequence holds 11 residues, the cysteine and phenylalanine included. No DNA is recorded. CDR1 MNHEY and CDR2 SVGAGI were looked up in the germline V gene. A commercial ELISA kit detecting HCMV-specific IgG in serum was used to determine HCMV serostatus. Peripheral blood mononuclear cells were isolated from blood by Ficoll density gradient centrifugation. Notes on this clonotype: What this receptor recognizes is not known.

Sample: blood T cells: a sorted CD56 or NKG2C T cell subset, CD4+ or CD8+ T cells, or bulk PBMC T cells (not recorded which). The TCR sequence derives from a man aged 18 to 30 in good health. Donor details come from another sample of the same person, matched by shared clones. This chain joins TRBV6-5 to TRBJ2-7; TCRdb returns TRBD1, unconfirmable since there is no DNA. The CDR3 region reads CASSFGAGQYF.